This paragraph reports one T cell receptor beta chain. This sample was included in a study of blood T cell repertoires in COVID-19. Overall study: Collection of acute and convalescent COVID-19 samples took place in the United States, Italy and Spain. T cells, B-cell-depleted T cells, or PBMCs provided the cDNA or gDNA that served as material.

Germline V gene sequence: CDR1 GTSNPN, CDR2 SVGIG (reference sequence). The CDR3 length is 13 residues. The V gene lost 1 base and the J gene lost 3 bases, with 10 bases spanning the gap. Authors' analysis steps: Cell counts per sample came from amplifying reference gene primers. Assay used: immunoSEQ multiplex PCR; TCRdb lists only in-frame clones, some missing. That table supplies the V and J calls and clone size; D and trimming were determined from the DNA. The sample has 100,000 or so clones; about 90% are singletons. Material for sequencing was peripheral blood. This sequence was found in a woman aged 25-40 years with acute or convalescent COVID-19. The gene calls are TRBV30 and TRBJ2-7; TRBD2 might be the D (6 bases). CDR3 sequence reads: CAWSAERVYEQYF. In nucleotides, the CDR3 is TGTGCCTGGAGTGCTGAGCGGGTCTACGAGCAGTACTTC.